These 14 T cell receptor beta chains were sequenced from one sample in a study of cytomegalovirus exposure and HLA in healthy donors. The PCR had 60 Vbeta and 13 Jbeta primers. Clones were sequenced by immunoSEQ multiplex PCR, and TCRdb holds only the in-frame ones, with some missing. Among about 180,000 clones listed, 80% were seen once. The sample taken for sequencing was PBMCs. The receptor set was obtained from a woman in her forties or fifties in good health and CMV-seropositive.

The V and J genes are TRBV27 and TRBJ1-1; tentatively, D is TRBD1 (5 bases). The CDR3 sequence is 14 residues long. Germline CDR1 MNHEY, CDR2 SMNVEV (reference sequence). V lost 1 base and J 5 bases, leaving 11 bases between the germline ends. CDR3 sequence reads: CASSLWSGGTEAFF. CDR3 coding DNA: TGTGCCAGCAGTTTATGGTCCGGGGGAACTGAAGCTTTCTTT.

The chain combines TRBV28 with TRBJ2-7, with 10 positions matching TRBD1. The germline V gene encodes CDR1 MDHEN and CDR2 SYDVKM. With V trimmed by 6 bases and J by 7 bases, 9 bases remained unmatched. The CDR3 length is 14 residues. CDR3 bases: TGTGCCAGCAGACGGGACAGGGGAACGGGTGAGCAGTACTTC. It encodes CASRRDRGTGEQYF. The whole variable domain, filled in from reference TRBV28 and TRBJ2-7, reads DVKVTQSSRYLVKRTGEKVFLECVQDMDHENMFWYRQDPGLGLRLIYFSYDVKMKEKGDIPEGYSVSREKKERFSLILESASTNQTSMYLCASRRDRGTGEQYFGPGTRLTVT.

Here the CDR3 reads CASSSRVYEQYF. The CDR3 region has the DNA TGTGCCAGCAGCTCAAGAGTATACGAGCAGTACTTC. V and J are TRBV7-8 and TRBJ2-5; D is unresolved. The J call is uncertain, as TRBJ2-7 better fits the DNA end. The CDR3 spans 12 residues. Germline CDR1 and CDR2: SGHVS and FQNEAQ.

The count of this clone is one. V and J are TRBV27 and TRBJ1-2; the match to TRBD1 covers 8 bases. The germline V gene encodes CDR1 MNHEY and CDR2 SMNVEV (reference sequence). Trimming took 5 bases from V and 6 from J; bases not matched to a gene: 5. The CDR3 is 13 residues long. The CDR3 loop reads CASSGTGRHGYTF. The CDR3 DNA is TGTGCCAGCAGTGGGACAGGCCGCCATGGCTACACCTTC.

This rearrangement joins TRBV7-9 to TRBJ2-6, with D possibly being TRBD1 (7 bases). In germline, CDR1 is SEHNR, CDR2 FQNEAQ (reference sequence). The CDR3 spans 18 residues. Between the trimmed V and J ends, which lost 4 bases and 2 bases, there was a span of 18 bases. The chain's CDR3 is CASSSSQGRWTGANVLTF. Written as DNA, the CDR3 is TGTGCCAGCAGCTCATCACAGGGGAGGTGGACTGGGGCCAACGTCCTGACTTTC.

The DNA of the CDR3 is TGTGCCAGCAGCTTGGGGCGGGACGACACCATATATTTT. It specifies CASSLGRDDTIYF. V is TRBV7-9 and J is TRBJ1-3, with D possibly TRBD1 on 5 matching bases. Trimming removed 3 bases from V and 8 bases from J, with 11 bases in between. The CDR3 contains 13 residues. Germline loops: CDR1 SEHNR, CDR2 FQNEAQ (reference sequence).

The chain has TRBV6-5 and TRBJ1-5; 7 bases agree with TRBD1. The V and J ends lost 1 base and 4 bases, in that order; junction bases with no gene match: 1. The germline CDR1 and CDR2 sequences are MNHEY and SVGAGI. This CDR3 has 14 residues. DNA of the CDR3: TGTGCCAGCAGTTACTTGACAGGGAATCAGCCCCAGCATTTT. Amino acids: CASSYLTGNQPQHF.

The genes are TRBV13 and TRBJ2-5; the D gene is possibly TRBD2 (5 bases). Germline lookup yields CDR1 PRHDT and CDR2 FYEKMQ (reference sequence). This CDR3 has 15 amino acids. The V and J ends lost 5 bases and 1 base respectively, with 14 bases between them. CDR3: CASSPGRTFQETQYF. The CDR3 DNA follows: TGTGCCAGCAGCCCGGGGAGAACCTTCCAAGAGACCCAGTACTTC. The full variable domain, with the rest looked up from reference TRBV13 and TRBJ2-5, is AAGVIQSPRHLIKEKRETATLKCYPIPRHDTVYWYQQGPGQDPQFLISFYEKMQSDKGSIPDRFSAQQFSDYHSELNMSSLELGDSALYFCASSPGRTFQETQYFGPGTRLLVL.

This chain links TRBV15 with TRBJ1-5; 9 bases agree with TRBD1. There are 17 residues in the CDR3. With V trimmed by 2 bases and J by 5 bases, 10 bases remained unmatched. Germline lookup yields CDR1 LNHNV and CDR2 YYDKDF (reference sequence). This CDR3 is CATSRTGTGNIYQPQHF. The CDR3 DNA reads as TGTGCCACCAGCAGAACGGGGACAGGGAATATCTATCAGCCCCAGCATTTT.

The chain joins TRBV5-1 to TRBJ2-7; 16 nucleotides line up with TRBD2. Germline V CDR1 and CDR2: SGHRS, YFSETQ. Trimming removed 4 bases from V and 7 bases from J; junction bases left unmatched: 8. The CDR3 is 16 amino acids. Here the CDR3 DNA reads TGCGCCAGCAGCCCAGGGACTAGCGGGAGGGCCAGGGAGCAGTACTTC. Amino acids: CASSPGTSGRAREQYF. The whole variable domain, remainder taken from reference TRBV5-1 and TRBJ2-7, is KAGVTQTPRYLIKTRGQQVTLSCSPISGHRSVSWYQQTPGQGLQFLFEYFSETQRNKGNFPGRFSGRQFSNSRSEMNVSTLELGDSALYLCASSPGTSGRAREQYFGPGTRLTVT.

CDR3 bases: TGTGCCAGCAGCGGCCCCGGGACAGGGGTCGGCCAGCCCCAGCATTTT. Amino acids: CASSGPGTGVGQPQHF. The chain uses TRBV9 and TRBJ1-5; 10 nucleotides agree with TRBD1. The CDR3 is 16 residues long. Germline V gene data show CDR1 as SGDLS and CDR2 as YYNGEE. Losses at the gene ends were 3 bases for V and 7 bases for J; bases not matched to a gene: 10.

This clone was seen only a few times. This chain joins TRBV4-2 and TRBJ2-3; 7 positions match TRBD1. This CDR3 is built from 14 residues. CDR1 and CDR2 (germline): LGHNA, YNFKEQ. V gave up 1 base and J gave up 6 bases; unmatched junction bases: 4. CDR3 DNA: TGTGCCAGCAGCCAAGGACAGGGACCGGATACGCAGTATTTT. This sequence encodes CASSQGQGPDTQYF.

V gene TRBV28 combines with J gene TRBJ1-2; possible D gene TRBD1, 6 bases. Germline CDR1 is MDHEN and CDR2 is SYDVKM. The V and J ends lost 5 bases and 7 bases respectively, with 20 bases between them. The CDR3 length is 15 residues. The CDR3 DNA reads TGTGCCAGCAGTCTGAATCTTCAGGGGTCCTCTGGCTACACCTTC. Protein sequence: CASSLNLQGSSGYTF.

The V and J genes are TRBV5-4 and TRBJ2-7; TRBD1 agrees at 8 bases. The CDR3 spans 15 residues. The V segment lost 4 bases and the J segment 2 bases; nucleotides outside the gene matches: 8. CDR1 and CDR2 from the germline V gene are SGHNT and YYREEE (reference sequence). This CDR3 is CASSGDRTATYEQYF. The CDR3 DNA follows: TGTGCCAGCAGCGGGGACAGGACGGCCACCTACGAGCAGTACTTC.